This T cell receptor (beta chain) came from a study of tissue T cells after allogeneic stem cell transplantation (dated by TCRdb to between 2020 and 2023). The study in broad terms: TCR beta repertoires were profiled across many tissues obtained from research autopsies of patients with and without GVHD, as well as in mouse models of GVHD. The human arm was conducted as a prospective observational study, and neither blinding nor randomization was performed.

The library was built by means of the immunoSEQ multiplex PCR assay. Adaptive Biotechnologies performed the TCRbeta CDR3 sequencing at survey depth and reported CDR3 sequences, V/J genes, productive frequency and template counts. TCR beta CDR3 regions were amplified from genomic DNA rather than RNA. Per the original workflow: Pairwise repertoire overlap between tissues was quantified with Jensen-Shannon divergence, where 1 means complete divergence and 0 identical. Tissues were grouped by single-linkage agglomerative hierarchical clustering of pairwise JSD values, and the clustering results were shown as dendrograms. GLIPH2 was run on all patient samples with simulation_depth 1000, kmer_min_depth 3, cdr3_length_cutoff 8, keeping groups with more than two unique CDR3s. A standardized tissue-overlap score was calculated by extrapolating Jaccard GLIPH-group overlap across patients to a standard repertoire size of 1000 clones. Linear mixed-effect models, with tissue included as a fixed effect and individual included as a random effect, were used to assess associations of diversity with clinical or experimental variables. TCRdb mirrors the immuneACCESS table, restricted to in-frame sequences. Some clones are absent from its copies; in checked studies, under half trace to an unresolved V gene, and the reason for the others is unknown. V and J calls and clone size come straight from that table; D and trimming were deduced from the DNA. Here the sample has 7,000 to 8,000 clones; approximately 34% occur a single time. The ten top clones hold more than 2.5% of the sample.

On the study overall, not on this receptor specifically: Sampling depth was acknowledged as a limitation, and the patient cohort was both small and clinically heterogeneous. In both patients and mice, T cells from blood and spleen picked up only a limited part of the TCR repertoire that was detected in tissues. Not many T cell clones showed up in more than one patient, yet clustering based on motifs uncovered repertoire signatures that were shared across patients in a tissue-specific way. Which tissue TCRs were alloreactive or antigen-specific was not determined in the study, and some clones might have been persisting host cells. Within patients, how anatomically similar the tissues were was a key factor in shaping TCR repertoire composition, regardless of disease or transplant status.

Remarks on this clone: Its antigen has not been determined. In this record, gene identifiers and germline sequences come from the mouse. The read ends 1 residue early relative to the CDR3; the germline J gene fills the gap.

The germline V gene (reference sequence) provides CDR1 SNHLY and CDR2 FYNGKV. The CDR3 contains 13 residues, cysteine and phenylalanine counted. The DNA shown is the part of the CDR3 that was read: 36 bases, in frame from base 1. V gives up 3 bases and J gives up 1 base, and the segment between their germline ends measures 4 bases. The sample's time point label, decoded: mouse harvest day 14 after allogeneic transplant. Each mouse graft, delivered by tail vein injection, combined 10^6 splenic CD5+ T cells with 10^7 T-cell-depleted bone marrow cells. To model GVHD in mice, a major MHC-mismatch B6 (H2b) into BALB/c (H2d) model was used, and tissues were profiled at day 7 or 14. On day 7 or 14 post-transplant, mouse tissues and retro-orbital blood were harvested with separate sterile tools for each animal, and livers were flushed before harvest. Before genomic DNA isolation with the DNeasy Blood & Tissue Kit, mouse tissues were minced with razor blades in buffered saline.

The material sequenced was skin. This clonotype was obtained from a female BALB/c mouse given C57BL/6 T cells with graft-versus-host disease after an allogeneic hematopoietic cell transplant. This sequence uses TRBV3 and TRBJ2-1; a confident D gene designation cannot be given. The sequenced part of the CDR3 DNA is TGTGCCAGCAGCTTGTACAACTATGCTGAGCAGTTC. The encoded protein is CASSLYNYAEQF. The complete CDR3 protein is CASSLYNYAEQFF.